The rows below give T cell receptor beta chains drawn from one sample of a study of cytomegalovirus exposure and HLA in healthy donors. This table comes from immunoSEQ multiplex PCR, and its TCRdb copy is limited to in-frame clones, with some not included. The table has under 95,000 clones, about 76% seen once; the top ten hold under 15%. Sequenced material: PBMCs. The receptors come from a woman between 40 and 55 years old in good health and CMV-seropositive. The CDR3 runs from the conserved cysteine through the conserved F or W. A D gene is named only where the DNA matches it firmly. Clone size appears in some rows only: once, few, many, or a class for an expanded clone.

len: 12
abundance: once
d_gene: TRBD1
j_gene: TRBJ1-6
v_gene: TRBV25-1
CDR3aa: CASAGTGITLHF
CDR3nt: TGTGCCAGCGCCGGGACAGGTATCACCCTCCACTTT

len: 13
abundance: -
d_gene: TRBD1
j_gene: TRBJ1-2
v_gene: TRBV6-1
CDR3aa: CASSLQGVYGYTF
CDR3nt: TGTGCCAGCAGTCTCCAGGGGGTATATGGCTACACCTTC

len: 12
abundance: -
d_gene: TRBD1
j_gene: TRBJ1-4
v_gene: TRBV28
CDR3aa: CATRGPNEKLFF
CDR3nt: TGTGCCACCAGGGGGCCTAATGAAAAACTGTTTTTT

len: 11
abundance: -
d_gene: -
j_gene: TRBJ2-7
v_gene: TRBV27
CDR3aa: CASSRDTEQYF
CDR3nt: TGCGCCAGCAGTCGAGATACCGAGCAGTACTTC

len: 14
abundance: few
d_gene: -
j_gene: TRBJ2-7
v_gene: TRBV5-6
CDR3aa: CASSSGQGHYEQYF
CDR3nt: TGTGCCAGCAGCTCAGGGCAGGGGCATTACGAGCAGTACTTC

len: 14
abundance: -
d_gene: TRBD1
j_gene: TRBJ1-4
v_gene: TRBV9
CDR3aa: CASRRGQANEKLFF
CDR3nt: TGTGCCAGCAGGAGGGGGCAAGCTAATGAAAAACTGTTTTTT

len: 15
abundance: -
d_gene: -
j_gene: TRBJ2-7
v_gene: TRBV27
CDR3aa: CASSLRQGPYYEQYF
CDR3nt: TGTGCCAGCAGTTTACGGCAGGGGCCTTACTACGAGCAGTACTTC

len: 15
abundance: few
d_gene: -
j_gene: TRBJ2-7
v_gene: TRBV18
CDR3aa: CASSPLGDRSYEQYF
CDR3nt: TGTGCCAGCTCACCTTTGGGAGACCGTTCCTACGAGCAGTACTTC

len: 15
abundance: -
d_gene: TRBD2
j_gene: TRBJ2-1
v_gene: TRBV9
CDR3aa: CASSPGLAGVIEQFF
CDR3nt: TGTGCCAGCAGCCCAGGACTAGCGGGAGTCATTGAGCAGTTCTTC

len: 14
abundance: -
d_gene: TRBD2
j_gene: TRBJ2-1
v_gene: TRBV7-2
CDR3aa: CASSPSGSINEQFF
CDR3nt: TGTGCCAGCAGCCCAAGCGGGAGTATCAATGAGCAGTTCTTC

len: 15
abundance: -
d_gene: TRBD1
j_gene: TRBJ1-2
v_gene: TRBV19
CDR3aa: CATEDRHGTNYGYTF
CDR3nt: TGTGCCACCGAGGACAGGCACGGAACTAACTATGGCTACACCTTC

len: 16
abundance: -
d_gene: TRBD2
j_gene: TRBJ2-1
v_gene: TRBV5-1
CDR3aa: CASSLVVSGTGNEQFF
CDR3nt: TGCGCCAGCAGCTTGGTTGTTAGCGGGACGGGGAATGAGCAGTTCTTC

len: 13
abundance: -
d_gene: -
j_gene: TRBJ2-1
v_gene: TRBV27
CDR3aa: CASSLSYRDEQFF
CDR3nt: TGTGCCAGCAGTTTATCTTACAGGGATGAGCAGTTCTTC

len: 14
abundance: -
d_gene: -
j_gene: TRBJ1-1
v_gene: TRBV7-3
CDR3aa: CASSSSWTVEQAFF
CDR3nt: TGTGCCAGCAGCTCATCCTGGACAGTCGAACAAGCTTTCTTT

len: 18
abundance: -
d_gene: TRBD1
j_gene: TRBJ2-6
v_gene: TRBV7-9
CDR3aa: CASSSSGTGSSGANVLTF
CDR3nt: TGTGCCAGCAGCTCATCCGGGACAGGTTCCTCTGGGGCCAACGTCCTGACTTTC

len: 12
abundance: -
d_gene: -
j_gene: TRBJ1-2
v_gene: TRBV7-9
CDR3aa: CASSLGGGGYTF
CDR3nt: TGTGCCAGCAGCTTAGGGGGAGGTGGCTACACCTTC

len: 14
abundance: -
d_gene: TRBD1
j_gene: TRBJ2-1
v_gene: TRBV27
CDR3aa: CASRDDRGWHEQFF
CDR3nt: TGTGCCAGCAGGGACGACAGGGGATGGCATGAGCAGTTCTTC

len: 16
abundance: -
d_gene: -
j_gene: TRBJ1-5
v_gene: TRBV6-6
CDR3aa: CASSYSKWQGNQPQHF
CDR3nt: TGTGCCAGCAGTTACTCGAAGTGGCAGGGAAATCAGCCCCAGCATTTT

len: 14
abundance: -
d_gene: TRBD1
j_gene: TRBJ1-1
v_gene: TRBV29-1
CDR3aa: CSVASGTANTEAFF
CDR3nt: TGCAGCGTTGCTTCCGGGACAGCGAACACTGAAGCTTTCTTT

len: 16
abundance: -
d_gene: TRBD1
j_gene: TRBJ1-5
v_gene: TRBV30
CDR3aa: CAWSVTLTGGNQPQHF
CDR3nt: TGTGCCTGGAGTGTCACACTTACAGGGGGTAATCAGCCCCAGCATTTT

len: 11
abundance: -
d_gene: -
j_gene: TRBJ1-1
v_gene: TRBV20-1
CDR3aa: CSTQGNTEAFF
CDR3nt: TGCAGTACACAGGGAAACACTGAAGCTTTCTTT

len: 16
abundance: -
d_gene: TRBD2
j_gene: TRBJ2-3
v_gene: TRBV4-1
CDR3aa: CASSQKAGPSTDTQYF
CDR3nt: TGCGCCAGCAGCCAAAAAGCGGGACCGAGCACAGATACGCAGTATTTT

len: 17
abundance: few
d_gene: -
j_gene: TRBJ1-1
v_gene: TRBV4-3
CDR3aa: CASSQGAVGDSGTEAFF
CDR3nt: TGCGCCAGCAGCCAAGGGGCAGTCGGGGATTCGGGCACTGAAGCTTTCTTT

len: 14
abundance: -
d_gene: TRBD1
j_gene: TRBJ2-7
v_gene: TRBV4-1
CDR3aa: CASSQVDRVYEQYF
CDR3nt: TGCGCCAGCAGCCAAGTTGACAGGGTGTACGAGCAGTACTTC

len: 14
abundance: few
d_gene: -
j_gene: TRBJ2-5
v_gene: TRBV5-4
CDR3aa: CASSPGRIRETQYF
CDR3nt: TGTGCCAGCAGCCCGGGGAGGATCAGAGAGACCCAGTACTTC

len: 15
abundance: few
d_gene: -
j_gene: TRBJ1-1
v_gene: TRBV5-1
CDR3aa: CASNPGGGVNTEAFF
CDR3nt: TGCGCCAGCAATCCGGGAGGGGGAGTGAACACTGAAGCTTTCTTT

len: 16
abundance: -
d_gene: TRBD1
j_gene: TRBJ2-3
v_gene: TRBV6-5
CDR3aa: CASSYRVQGGVDTQYF
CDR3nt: TGTGCCAGCAGTTACCGGGTACAGGGGGGTGTAGATACGCAGTATTTT

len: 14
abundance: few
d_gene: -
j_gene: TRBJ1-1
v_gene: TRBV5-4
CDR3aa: CASSLGPQGTEAFF
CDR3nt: TGTGCCAGCAGCTTGGGACCCCAGGGAACTGAAGCTTTCTTT

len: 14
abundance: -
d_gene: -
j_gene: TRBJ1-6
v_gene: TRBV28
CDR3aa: CASSPRSLRAPLHF
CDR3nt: TGTGCCAGCAGTCCAAGGTCCCTACGGGCACCCCTCCACTTT

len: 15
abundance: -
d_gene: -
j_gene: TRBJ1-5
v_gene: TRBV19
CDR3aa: CASSIPVMSNQPQHF
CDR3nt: TGTGCCAGTAGTATACCGGTTATGAGCAATCAGCCCCAGCATTTT

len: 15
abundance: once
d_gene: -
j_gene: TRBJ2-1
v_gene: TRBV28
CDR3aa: CASSLPRRVYNEQFF
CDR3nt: TGTGCCAGCAGTTTACCGCGCAGGGTATACAATGAGCAGTTCTTC

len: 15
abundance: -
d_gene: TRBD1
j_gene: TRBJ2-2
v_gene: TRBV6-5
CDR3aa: CASRPGQLNTGELFF
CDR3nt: TGTGCCAGCAGGCCGGGACAGCTGAACACCGGGGAGCTGTTTTTT

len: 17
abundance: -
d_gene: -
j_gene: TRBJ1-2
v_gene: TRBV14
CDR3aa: CASSQGVGRVANYGYTF
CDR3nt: TGTGCCAGCAGCCAAGGCGTGGGCAGGGTCGCTAACTATGGCTACACCTTC